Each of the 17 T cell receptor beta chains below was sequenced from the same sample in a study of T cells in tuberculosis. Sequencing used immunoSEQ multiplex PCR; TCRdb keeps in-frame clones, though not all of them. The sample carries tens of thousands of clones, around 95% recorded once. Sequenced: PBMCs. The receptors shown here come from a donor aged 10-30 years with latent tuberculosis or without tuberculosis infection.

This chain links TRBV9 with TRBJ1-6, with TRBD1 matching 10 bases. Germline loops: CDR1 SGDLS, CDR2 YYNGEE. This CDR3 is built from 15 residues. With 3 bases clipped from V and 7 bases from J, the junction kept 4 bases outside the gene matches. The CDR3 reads CASSAWGQGNSPLHF. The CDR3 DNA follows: TGTGCCAGCAGCGCTTGGGGACAGGGGAATTCACCCCTCCACTTT.

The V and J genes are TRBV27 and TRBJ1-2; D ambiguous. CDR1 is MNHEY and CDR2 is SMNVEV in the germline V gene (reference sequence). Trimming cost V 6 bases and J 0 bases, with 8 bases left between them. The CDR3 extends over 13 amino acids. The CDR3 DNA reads TGTGCCAGCAGGCAGGTGACTAACTATGGCTACACCTTC. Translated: CASRQVTNYGYTF.

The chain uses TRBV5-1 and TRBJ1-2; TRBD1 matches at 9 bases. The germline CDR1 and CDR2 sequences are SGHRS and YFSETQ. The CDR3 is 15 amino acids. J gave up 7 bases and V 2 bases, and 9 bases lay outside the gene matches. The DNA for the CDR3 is TGCGCCAGCAGCTTAAGGACTACAGGGGGCCCTGGCTACACCTTC. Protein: CASSLRTTGGPGYTF.

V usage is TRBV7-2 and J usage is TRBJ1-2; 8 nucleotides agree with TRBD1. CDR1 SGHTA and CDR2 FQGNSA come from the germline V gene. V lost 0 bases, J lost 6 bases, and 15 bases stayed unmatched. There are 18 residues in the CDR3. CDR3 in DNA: TGTGCCAGCAGCTTAGCGGCAGTTTTTAGGACAGGGCATCATGGCTACACCTTC. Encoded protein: CASSLAAVFRTGHHGYTF.

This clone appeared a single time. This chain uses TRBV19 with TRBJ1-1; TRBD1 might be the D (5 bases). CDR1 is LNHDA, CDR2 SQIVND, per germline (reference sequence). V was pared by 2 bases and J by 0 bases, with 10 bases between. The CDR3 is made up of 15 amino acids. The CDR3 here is CASSIRPGMNTEAFF. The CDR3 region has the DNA TGTGCCAGTAGTATAAGGCCAGGGATGAACACTGAAGCTTTCTTT.

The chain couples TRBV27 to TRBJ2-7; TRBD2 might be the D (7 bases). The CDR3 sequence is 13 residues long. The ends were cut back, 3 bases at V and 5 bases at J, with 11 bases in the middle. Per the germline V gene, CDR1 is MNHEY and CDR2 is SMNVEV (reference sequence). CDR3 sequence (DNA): TGTGCCAGCAGTTTCGCGGGGGACAACGAGCAGTACTTC. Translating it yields CASSFAGDNEQYF.

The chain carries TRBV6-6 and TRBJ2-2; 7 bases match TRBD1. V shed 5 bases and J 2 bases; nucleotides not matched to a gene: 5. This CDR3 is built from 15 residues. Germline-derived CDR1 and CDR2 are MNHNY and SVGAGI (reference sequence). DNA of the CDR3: TGTGCCAGCAGTCCCAGGGGGACCAACACCGGGGAGCTGTTTTTT. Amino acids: CASSPRGTNTGELFF.

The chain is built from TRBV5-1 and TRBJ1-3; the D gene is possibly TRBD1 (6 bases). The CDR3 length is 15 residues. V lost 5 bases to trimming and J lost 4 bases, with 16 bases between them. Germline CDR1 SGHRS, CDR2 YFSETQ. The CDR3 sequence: CASREDSGGGNTIYF. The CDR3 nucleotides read TGCGCCAGCAGGGAGGACAGTGGCGGGGGAAACACCATATATTTT. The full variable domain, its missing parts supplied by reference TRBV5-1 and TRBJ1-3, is KAGVTQTPRYLIKTRGQQVTLSCSPISGHRSVSWYQQTPGQGLQFLFEYFSETQRNKGNFPGRFSGRQFSNSRSEMNVSTLELGDSALYLCASREDSGGGNTIYFGEGSWLTVV.

The chain's CDR3 is CASSARLAGGQNEQFF. The CDR3 DNA reads TGTGCCAGCAGCGCCCGACTAGCGGGGGGGCAGAATGAGCAGTTCTTC. The V and J genes are TRBV9 and TRBJ2-1; 14 bases match TRBD2. With 3 bases clipped from V and 7 bases from J, the junction kept 6 bases outside the gene matches. This CDR3 has 16 amino acids. From germline, CDR1 is SGDLS and CDR2 YYNGEE.

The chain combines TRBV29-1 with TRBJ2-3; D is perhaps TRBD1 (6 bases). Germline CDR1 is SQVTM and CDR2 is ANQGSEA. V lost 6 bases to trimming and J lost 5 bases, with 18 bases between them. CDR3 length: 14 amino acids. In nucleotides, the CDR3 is TGCAGCGTCAAAAGACAGGAATTTGGAGATACGCAGTATTTT. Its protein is CSVKRQEFGDTQYF.

CDR3 amino acids: CASAYQGSSYNSPLHF. For the CDR3, the DNA is TGTGCCAGCGCCTACCAGGGGAGCTCCTATAATTCACCCCTCCACTTT. The rearrangement links TRBV27 to TRBJ1-6; D possibly corresponds to TRBD1 (6 bases). The CDR3 loop spans 16 amino acids. Trimming pared 8 bases from V and 0 bases from J, leaving 14 bases between. CDR1 is MNHEY and CDR2 is SMNVEV in the germline V gene (reference sequence).

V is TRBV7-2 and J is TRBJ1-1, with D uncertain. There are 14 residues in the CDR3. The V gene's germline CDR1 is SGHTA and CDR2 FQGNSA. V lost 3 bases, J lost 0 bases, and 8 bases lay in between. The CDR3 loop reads CASSLSLLNTEAFF. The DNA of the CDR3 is TGTGCCAGCAGCTTGTCCCTGTTGAACACTGAAGCTTTCTTT. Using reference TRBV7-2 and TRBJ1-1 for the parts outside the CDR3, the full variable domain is GAGVSQSPSNKVTEKGKDVELRCDPISGHTALYWYRQSLGQGLEFLIYFQGNSAPDKSGLPSDRFSAERTGGSVSTLTIQRTQQEDSAVYLCASSLSLLNTEAFFGQGTRLTVV.

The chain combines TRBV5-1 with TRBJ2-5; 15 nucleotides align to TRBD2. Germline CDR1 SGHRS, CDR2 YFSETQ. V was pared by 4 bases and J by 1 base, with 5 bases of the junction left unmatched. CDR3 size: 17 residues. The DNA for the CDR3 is TGCGCCAGCAGCGAGGGACTAGCGGGGGGAATCCAAGAGACCCAGTACTTC. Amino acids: CASSEGLAGGIQETQYF.

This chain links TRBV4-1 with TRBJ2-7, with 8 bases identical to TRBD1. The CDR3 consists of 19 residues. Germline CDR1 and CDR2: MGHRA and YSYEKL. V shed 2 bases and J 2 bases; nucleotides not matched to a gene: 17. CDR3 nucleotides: TGCGCCAGCAGCCAACCTCTTCCCAGGGGGCCCCCAGTAACCTACGAGCAGTACTTC. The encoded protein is CASSQPLPRGPPVTYEQYF.

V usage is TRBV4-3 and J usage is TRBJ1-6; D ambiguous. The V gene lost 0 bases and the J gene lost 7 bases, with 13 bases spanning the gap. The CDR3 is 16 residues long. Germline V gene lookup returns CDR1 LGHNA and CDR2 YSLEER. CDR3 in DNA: TGCGCCAGCAGCCAAGAGCGGAGTATCCAAAATTCACCCCTCCACTTT. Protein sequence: CASSQERSIQNSPLHF.

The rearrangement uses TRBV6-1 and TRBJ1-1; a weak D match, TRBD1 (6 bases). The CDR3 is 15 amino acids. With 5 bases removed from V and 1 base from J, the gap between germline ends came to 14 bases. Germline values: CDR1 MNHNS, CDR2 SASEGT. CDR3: CASSSKAGANTEAFF. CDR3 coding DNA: TGTGCCAGCAGTTCCAAGGCGGGGGCGAACACTGAAGCTTTCTTT.

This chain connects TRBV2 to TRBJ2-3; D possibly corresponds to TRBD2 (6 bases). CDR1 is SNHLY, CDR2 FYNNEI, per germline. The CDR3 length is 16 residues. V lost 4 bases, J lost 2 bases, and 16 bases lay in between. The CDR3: CASSATLTRNTDTQYF. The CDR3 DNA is TGTGCCAGCAGTGCTACGTTGACTAGAAACACAGATACGCAGTATTTT. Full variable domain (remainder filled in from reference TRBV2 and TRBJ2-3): EPEVTQTPSHQVTQMGQEVILRCVPISNHLYFYWYRQILGQKVEFLVSFYNNEISEKSEIFDDQFSVERPDGSNFTLKIRSTKLEDSAMYFCASSATLTRNTDTQYFGPGTRLTVL.